This TCR beta chain is from a study of OX40 agonist ivuxolimab in advanced cancers. Study details: Every patient in dose escalation had hepatocellular carcinoma, melanoma, renal cell or head and neck cancer. Overall study results and limits: With doses of 0.1 to 3.0 mg/kg, CD4+ and CD8+ blood T cells had undergone clonal expansion by week 6.

Profiled with immunoSEQ multiplex PCR; TCRdb holds only in-frame clones, not every one. The table shows about 61,000 clones, with roughly nine tenths occurring only once. Trimming stripped 6 bases from V and 2 bases from J, with 10 bases between. Germline loops: CDR1 MGHDK, CDR2 SYGVNS. The CDR3 sequence is 13 residues long. With respect to this clone: As yet, its antigen is unknown.

The rearrangement uses TRBV25-1 and TRBJ1-2, with unresolved D. The sequenced sample was CD4+ or CD8+ T cells sorted from blood, obtained in a trial of the OX40 agonist ivuxolimab. This receptor was obtained from an adult with an advanced solid tumor such as melanoma, head and neck, liver or kidney cancer. This chain's CDR3 is CASRNPGNYGYTF. The CDR3, as DNA: TGTGCCAGCAGAAACCCCGGAAACTATGGCTACACCTTC.